The 7 T cell receptor beta chains in this list originate from one sample, sequenced in a study of shared clonotypes between healthy human individuals. Clones were read by immunoSEQ multiplex PCR, and TCRdb kept only the in-frame ones, dropping some. Here the sample spans some 1,100,000 clones, around 78% being singletons. The sequenced material came from memory CD4+ T cells from PBMCs. Noted subset: CD45RA-negative fraction. The source is a man in his late teens or twenties in good health. Some clones in this sample may be carry-over from other donors' samples.

This clone was seen more than once but under ten times. The chain uses TRBV4-1 and TRBJ2-3; 12 bases match TRBD1. This CDR3 has 18 residues. Trimming at V came to 0 bases and at J to 4 bases, leaving 8 bases not matched to a gene. Germline CDR1 reads MGHRA; CDR2 reads YSYEKL. The chain's CDR3 is CASSQEHRGQGAADTQYF. The CDR3 region has the DNA TGCGCCAGCAGCCAAGAACATCGGGGACAGGGGGCGGCAGATACGCAGTATTTT.

The chain joins TRBV2 to TRBJ2-3; TRBD2 agrees at 9 bases. Germline V gene sequence: CDR1 SNHLY, CDR2 FYNNEI. J gave up 1 base and V 5 bases, and 4 bases lay outside the gene matches. This CDR3 contains 15 residues. The CDR3 DNA reads as TGTGCCAGCAGTCAATTAGCGGGAGGCACAGATACGCAGTATTTT. Translating gives CASSQLAGGTDTQYF.

A few counts support this clone. Its ends do not fully match the called genes, so a read error is possible. Other DNA sequences within the sample encode an identical CDR3. V gene TRBV5-6 combines with J gene TRBJ1-5; D is unclear. Germline V gene lookup returns CDR1 SGHDT and CDR2 YYEEEE. The CDR3 sequence is 12 residues long. As DNA, the CDR3 is TGTGCCAGCAGCTTGGGCAACCAGCCCCAGCATTTT. It specifies CASSLGNQPQHF.

This clone was picked up one time. J is TRBJ1-5 and V is TRBV19; 12 bases agree with TRBD1. Germline V gene sequence: CDR1 LNHDA, CDR2 SQIVND (reference sequence). V lost 5 bases and J lost 3; bases outside the gene matches: 8. The CDR3 has 17 amino acids. As DNA, the CDR3 is TGTGCCAGTAGTGGCCTTACGGGACAGGGGGCCAATCAGCCCCAGCATTTT. Protein product: CASSGLTGQGANQPQHF.

The chain combines TRBV20-1 with TRBJ2-6; 7 positions match TRBD1. Germline V CDR1 and CDR2: DFQATT, SNEGSKA (reference sequence). Trimming removed 3 bases from V and 15 bases from J; junction bases left unmatched: 5. The CDR3 sequence is 11 residues long. The CDR3 is CSASRRTGLTF. The CDR3 coding sequence is TGCAGTGCTAGCCGAAGGACAGGCCTGACTTTC.

V usage is TRBV11-2 and J usage is TRBJ2-1; 9 bases are a match to TRBD2. The CDR3 totals 17 residues. V lost 5 bases and J lost 8; bases outside the gene matches: 16. Germline CDR1 SGHAT, CDR2 FQNNGV. The CDR3 spells CASSTTSIAGGPYEQFF. CDR3 sequence (DNA): TGTGCCAGCAGCACAACTAGCATCGCGGGAGGGCCCTATGAGCAGTTCTTC. The variable domain in full, with the rest retrieved from reference TRBV11-2 and TRBJ2-1, is EAGVAQSPRYKIIEKRQSVAFWCNPISGHATLYWYQQILGQGPKLLIQFQNNGVVDDSQLPKDRFSAERLKGVDSTLKIQPAKLEDSAVYLCASSTTSIAGGPYEQFFGPGTRLTVL.

V usage is TRBV9 and J usage is TRBJ1-2; D is possibly TRBD1 (5 bases). CDR3 length equals 13 residues. Germline V gene data show CDR1 as SGDLS and CDR2 as YYNGEE. V was pared by 6 bases and J by 2 bases, with 11 bases between. Here the CDR3 reads CASTAGPNYGYTF. CDR3 nucleotides: TGTGCCAGCACGGCGGGACCGAACTATGGCTACACCTTC.